A selection of T cell receptor beta chains follows, all from one sample in a study of blood T cell repertoires in COVID-19. Libraries were prepared by immunoSEQ multiplex PCR; TCRdb keeps only in-frame clonotypes and omits some of them. The sample includes 57,000 or so clones, around 80% seen only once; the top ten take about a fifth. The sequenced material came from peripheral blood. These receptor sequences come from a woman at least 80 years old with active or convalescent COVID-19. CDR3s include the opening cysteine and the closing phenylalanine or tryptophan. The D gene is left open where the match is weak.

v_gene	j_gene	d_gene	CDR3nt	CDR3aa
TRBV2	TRBJ2-7	.	TGTGCCAGCAGGAGAGGGGAGGCCTACGAGCAGTACTTC	CASRRGEAYEQYF
TRBV5-1	TRBJ1-2	TRBD1	TGCGCCAGCAGCCAAACCTCCGGGACAGGGGCGTTTGGCTACACCTTC	CASSQTSGTGAFGYTF
TRBV2	TRBJ2-5	TRBD1	TGTGCCAGCAGATCCGACAGGGGTCTACAAGAGACCCAGTACTTC	CASRSDRGLQETQYF
TRBV4-2	TRBJ2-7	TRBD2	TGTGCCAGCAGCCAAATACTTAGCGGGGGGGCATCCTACGAGCAGTACTTC	CASSQILSGGASYEQYF
TRBV9	TRBJ2-1	TRBD2	TGTGCCAGCAGCTCAGCCGTGGCGGGGGATCTGGGTGAGCAGTTCTTC	CASSSAVAGDLGEQFF
TRBV29-1	TRBJ1-1	.	TGCAGCGTTGATGGCAGACAAACGGTAACTGAAGCTTTCTTT	CSVDGRQTVTEAFF
TRBV2	TRBJ1-5	TRBD1	TGTGCCAGCAGTATACAGGGGACAGGCAATCAGCCCCAGCATTTT	CASSIQGTGNQPQHF
TRBV15	TRBJ1-5	TRBD1	TGTGCCACCAGCAGAGGGGGGACAGGGGGTCGGACCCAGCATTTT	CATSRGGTGGRTQHF
TRBV6-5	TRBJ1-5	TRBD1	TGTGCCAGCAGGACAACAGGGGAGAGCAATCAGCCCCAGCATTTT	CASRTTGESNQPQHF
TRBV6-1	TRBJ1-2	.	TGTGCCAGCAGTGAAACCGGCGGTGCTAACTATGGCTACACCTTC	CASSETGGANYGYTF
TRBV7-9	TRBJ1-1	.	TGTGCCAGCAGCTCTCAGGAGGGTAGCACTGAAGCTTTCTTT	CASSSQEGSTEAFF
TRBV5-6	TRBJ2-7	TRBD1	TGTGCCAGCAGCTTGTATGGACCCACCACAGGGGGCTGGAACGAACAGTACTTC	CASSLYGPTTGGWNEQYF
TRBV5-1	TRBJ2-1	TRBD1	TGCGCCAGCAGCTTGGAAGGGACAGGGGTCTACAATGAGCAGTTCTTC	CASSLEGTGVYNEQFF
TRBV7-2	TRBJ1-1	TRBD1	TGTGCCAGCAGCGACTCTTCAGGGGGAACTGAAGCTTTCTTT	CASSDSSGGTEAFF
TRBV5-1	TRBJ1-2	TRBD1	TGCGCCAGCAGCTTGGAACAGGGGGCGGATGGCTACACCTTC	CASSLEQGADGYTF